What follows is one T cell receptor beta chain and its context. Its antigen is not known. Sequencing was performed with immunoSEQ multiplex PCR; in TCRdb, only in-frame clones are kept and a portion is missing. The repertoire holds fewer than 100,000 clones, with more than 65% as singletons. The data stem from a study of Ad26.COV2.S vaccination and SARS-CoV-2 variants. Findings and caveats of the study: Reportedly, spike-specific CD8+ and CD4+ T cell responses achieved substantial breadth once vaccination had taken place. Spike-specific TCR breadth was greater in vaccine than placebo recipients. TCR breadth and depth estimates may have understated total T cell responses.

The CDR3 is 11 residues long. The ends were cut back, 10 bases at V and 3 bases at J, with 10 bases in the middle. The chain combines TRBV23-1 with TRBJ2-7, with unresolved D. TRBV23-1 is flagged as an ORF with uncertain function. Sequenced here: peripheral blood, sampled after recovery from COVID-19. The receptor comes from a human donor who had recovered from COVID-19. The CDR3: CAIQTNYEQYF. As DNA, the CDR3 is TGCGCCATCCAGACCAACTACGAGCAGTACTTC.